Listed below are T cell receptor beta chains from one sample, sequenced in a study of T-cell reconstitution after alpha-beta-depleted transplantation in children. MiXCR, run by TCRdb on the PCR reads, gives a single entry per CDR3 protein. The sample records about 580,000 distinct CDR3 sequences, about 23% being singletons. Sample: PBMCs, mostly from graft donor cells, taken 360 days after TCRalphabeta/CD19-depleted stem cell transplant. The source is a boy in the first two years of life who had a stem cell transplant for acute myeloid leukemia, so the T cells may come from the graft donor. CDR3s include the opening cysteine and the closing phenylalanine or tryptophan. A D gene is named only where the DNA matches it firmly. Not all rows give a size; the values are once, few, many and, for expanded clones, a class.

d_call	clone_size	j_call	v_call	cdr3_nt	cdr3_aa
TRBD1	many	TRBJ2-3	TRBV12-3/TRBV12-4	TGTGCCAGCCTTCCCCGACAGGGTGAAGATACGCAGTATTTT	CASLPRQGEDTQYF
TRBD1	many	TRBJ1-2	TRBV5-1	TGCGCCAGCAGCTCGGGACAGGGTAACTATGGCTACACCTTC	CASSSGQGNYGYTF
TRBD1	many	TRBJ1-5	TRBV6-1	TGTGCCAGCAGCGAGAACTCGACAGGGATAGAACAGCCCCAGCATTTT	CASSENSTGIEQPQHF
-	-	TRBJ1-2	TRBV6-5	TGTGCCAGCAGCCCAGGGATGTATGGCTACACCTTC	CASSPGMYGYTF
TRBD2	few	TRBJ2-3	TRBV5-1	TGCGCCAGCACCCCTGGCCTAGCGGGGTTCACAGATACGCAGTATTTT	CASTPGLAGFTDTQYF
-	few	TRBJ2-5	TRBV15	TGTGCCACCAGCAGAGATCGTGATAGTTTTGAGACCCAGTACTTC	CATSRDRDSFETQYF
-	-	TRBJ1-1	TRBV12-3/TRBV12-4	TGTGCCAGCAGTTTATCCGGAGTTCCTGAAGCTTTCTTT	CASSLSGVPEAFF
-	many	TRBJ2-5	TRBV6-5	TGTGCCAGCAGTTACAGTCAGGTCCAAGAGACCCAGTACTTC	CASSYSQVQETQYF
-	many	TRBJ2-2	TRBV29-1	TGCAGCGTCGTCAGGGGAGGCACCGGGGAGCTGTTTTTT	CSVVRGGTGELFF
-	-	TRBJ2-1	TRBV15	TGTGCCACCAGCAGAGATGTGGGATCATACAATGAGCAGTTCTTC	CATSRDVGSYNEQFF
TRBD2	few	TRBJ2-3	TRBV11-1	TGTGCCAGCAGTCGGACTAGCGGGGGCCCGAGAGATACGCAGTATTTT	CASSRTSGGPRDTQYF
TRBD2	many	TRBJ2-1	TRBV7-3	TGTGCCAGCAGCTCCGGACTAGCCGGCGGTGAGCAGTTCTTC	CASSSGLAGGEQFF
-	-	TRBJ2-7	TRBV30	TGTGCCTGGACCTACGTTAGCTCCTACGAGCAGTACTTC	CAWTYVSSYEQYF
-	few	TRBJ1-6	TRBV20-1	TGCAGTGCTGCCCCGGGGACTAATTCACCCCTCCACTTT	CSAAPGTNSPLHF
TRBD1	-	TRBJ2-7	TRBV15	TGTGCCACCAGCAGAGATCGGGTCACAGGGGGCGAGCAGTACTTC	CATSRDRVTGGEQYF
-	few	TRBJ2-1	TRBV24-1	TGTGCCACCAGTGATTTACCGGCGCCTTCCTACAATGAGCAGTTCTTC	CATSDLPAPSYNEQFF
TRBD2	-	TRBJ2-1	TRBV3-1	TGTGCCAGCAGCTGGCTACTAGCGCACGATGAGCAGTTCTTC	CASSWLLAHDEQFF
TRBD1	few	TRBJ2-5	TRBV29-1	TGCAGCGTTGAACTGACAGGGGGACAAGAGACCCAGTACTTC	CSVELTGGQETQYF
-	-	TRBJ2-3	TRBV11-2	TGTGCCAGCAGCTTAGGCGAAGACGGTACGCAGTATTTT	CASSLGEDGTQYF
TRBD1	-	TRBJ2-1	TRBV6-1	TGTGCCAGCAAGACAGGGGGCTCCTACAATGAGCAGTTCTTC	CASKTGGSYNEQFF
-	-	TRBJ2-1	TRBV12-3/TRBV12-4	TGTGCCAGCAGTTTAATGGCGGGGAGGTACAATGAGCAGTTCTTC	CASSLMAGRYNEQFF
-	few	TRBJ2-5	TRBV12-3/TRBV12-4	TGTGCCAGCAGTTCCAGGGGGGGACACGGGGGGACCCAGTACTTC	CASSSRGGHGGTQYF
TRBD2	few	TRBJ2-7	TRBV5-1	TGCGCCAGCAGCGTGACGCCAGAGCGGGGAAGCTACGAGCAGTACTTC	CASSVTPERGSYEQYF
TRBD2	-	TRBJ2-1	TRBV6-1	TGTGCCAGCAACTCGGGACTAGCGGGGAACAATGAGCAGTTCTTC	CASNSGLAGNNEQFF
-	-	TRBJ2-2	TRBV4-3	TGCGCCAGCAGCCAAGTTCGGGGCACCGGGGAGCTGTTTTTT	CASSQVRGTGELFF
-	many	TRBJ2-2	TRBV12-3/TRBV12-4	TGTGCCAGCAGGGATTACGGGGAGCTGTTTTTT	CASRDYGELFF
-	-	TRBJ2-3	TRBV7-8	TGTGCCAGCAGCTTAGTCGATCGGCATACGCAGTATTTT	CASSLVDRHTQYF
-	-	TRBJ2-2	TRBV5-6	TGTGCCAGCAGCTTGTATGCGGGACGGTACACCGGGGAGCTGTTTTTT	CASSLYAGRYTGELFF
-	-	TRBJ2-6	TRBV12-3/TRBV12-4	TGTGCCAGCAGACCTGGGGCCAACGTCCTGACTTTC	CASRPGANVLTF
-	-	TRBJ1-5	TRBV5-1	TGCGCCAGCAGCTTGAATGGGGGGGATCAGCCCCAGCATTTT	CASSLNGGDQPQHF
-	-	TRBJ2-6	TRBV28	TGTGCCAGCAGCTTTTCGGCCTCTGGGGCCAACGTCCTGACTTTC	CASSFSASGANVLTF
-	-	TRBJ1-2	TRBV12-3/TRBV12-4	TGTGCCAGCAGTGCCGGGACGGCCAACGGCTACACCTTC	CASSAGTANGYTF
-	many	TRBJ2-1	TRBV20-1	TGCAGTGCTACCCCCAGCAGGTCCAATGAGCAGTTCTTC	CSATPSRSNEQFF
TRBD1	-	TRBJ2-1	TRBV6-1	TGTGCCAGCAGGAGACAGGGAGTTAATGAGCAGTTCTTC	CASRRQGVNEQFF
TRBD1	many	TRBJ1-2	TRBV29-1	TGCAGCGTAGACAGGGCCCAGGAGGCTTTCAATGGCTACACCTTC	CSVDRAQEAFNGYTF